Below are 5 T cell receptor beta chains sequenced from a single sample in a study of T-cell memory formation after mild COVID-19. TCRdb recomputed calls from the 5' RACE reads with MiXCR, one row per CDR3 protein. The table shows around 90,000 distinct CDR3 sequences, with roughly 15% occurring only once. Specimen: PBMCs or a T cell subset sorted from them (not recorded which). The receptor set was obtained from a young man who had mild COVID-19 (a few samples of this study predate the infection). Cell type and time point are not known.

The chain combines TRBV12-3 or TRBV12-4 with TRBJ1-3; unclear D gene. The CDR3 sequence is 14 residues long. Trimming stripped 5 bases from V and 5 bases from J, with 13 bases between. Here the CDR3 reads CASSPAGQRNTIYF. DNA for the CDR3: TGTGCCAGCAGTCCTGCTGGCCAGAGAAACACCATATATTTT.

This clonotype has more than one count but fewer than ten. The V and J genes are TRBV2 and TRBJ1-5, with a weak D call TRBD1 (5 bases). The CDR3 is 14 amino acids. The ends were cut back, 2 bases at V and 5 bases at J, with 10 bases in the middle. Germline V gives CDR1 SNHLY, CDR2 FYNNEI. CDR3: CASSEPGQDQPQHF. The CDR3 nucleotides read TGTGCCAGCAGTGAACCAGGGCAGGATCAGCCCCAGCATTTT. The full variable domain, rest sourced from reference TRBV2 and TRBJ1-5, is EPEVTQTPSHQVTQMGQEVILRCVPISNHLYFYWYRQILGQKVEFLVSFYNNEISEKSEIFDDQFSVERPDGSNFTLKIRSTKLEDSAMYFCASSEPGQDQPQHFGDGTRLSIL.

The V call is TRBV7-9, the J call TRBJ2-7; possible D gene TRBD2, 5 bases. This CDR3 has 13 residues. V lost 1 base to trimming and J lost 3 bases, with 7 bases between them. CDR1 is SEHNR, CDR2 FQNEAQ, per germline (reference sequence). This CDR3 reads CASSLGGFYEQYF. CDR3 DNA sequence: TGTGCCAGCAGCTTAGGAGGGTTCTACGAGCAGTACTTC.

V and J are TRBV25-1 and TRBJ2-7; 10 positions match TRBD1. Germline V gene data show CDR1 as MGHDK and CDR2 as SYGVNS. There are 15 residues in the CDR3. V lost 4 bases, J lost 3 bases, and 6 bases stayed unmatched. The DNA for the CDR3 is TGTGCCAGCAGTGGAGGGACAGGGGTGTACTACGAGCAGTACGTC. It translates to CASSGGTGVYYEQYV.

This clonotype occurred a few times. In DNA, the CDR3 is TGTGCCAGCAGCCAGGGCTTCACTGAAGCTTTCTTT. Translation: CASSQGFTEAFF. This chain joins TRBV7-9 and TRBJ1-1; D is possibly TRBD1 (5 bases). V was shortened by 5 bases and J by 4 bases, with 8 bases between the two germline ends. Germline V gives CDR1 SEHNR, CDR2 FQNEAQ (reference sequence). CDR3 length: 12 amino acids.